These 10 T cell receptor beta chains came from one sample sequenced in a study of shared clonotypes between healthy human individuals. Assay: immunoSEQ multiplex PCR; the TCRdb copy retains only in-frame clones and omits some. The top ten clones hold 0.39% of a sample with 2 million to 2.5 million clones, over 85% of them seen once. Sequencing used naive CD4+ T cells from PBMCs. Documented subset: CD45RA+ positively selected. These TCRs come from a young man in good health. Some clones in this sample may be carry-over from other donors' samples.

On this clone: The identical CDR3 is also encoded by other nucleotide sequences in the sample. The rearrangement links TRBV27 to TRBJ1-5; perhaps TRBD1 as D (5 bases). The CDR3 totals 15 residues. Trimming cost V 5 bases and J 0 bases, with 11 bases left between them. Germline V CDR1 and CDR2: MNHEY, SMNVEV (reference sequence). The CDR3 coding sequence is TGTGCCAGCAGTCCCGGGACCTATAGCAATCAGCCCCAGCATTTT. Protein sequence: CASSPGTYSNQPQHF.

As for this clone: Other DNA sequences in the same sample also yield this CDR3. The chain recombines TRBV9 with TRBJ2-1; no clear D. Germline values: CDR1 SGDLS, CDR2 YYNGEE. This CDR3 spans 13 amino acids. Deletions cut 0 bases from V and 3 bases from J, with 4 bases between. The DNA for the CDR3 is TGTGCCAGCAGCGTAGCGGGCTACAATGAGCAGTTCTTC. Encoded protein: CASSVAGYNEQFF.

This sequence joins TRBV5-1 and TRBJ1-2, with a possible D match to TRBD1 (5 bases). This CDR3 contains 15 residues. V shed 3 bases and J shed 5 bases, with 17 bases lying between them. Germline lookup yields CDR1 SGHRS and CDR2 YFSETQ. As DNA, the CDR3 is TGCGCCAGCAGCTCTGCCGGGACCGGGGTTTATGGCTACACCTTC. Translated, it gives CASSSAGTGVYGYTF.

This sequence joins TRBV11-2 and TRBJ2-7; 8 positions match TRBD1. Germline V gene lookup returns CDR1 SGHAT and CDR2 FQNNGV. The V and J ends lost 6 bases and 2 bases, in that order; junction bases with no gene match: 9. CDR3 length equals 15 residues. The CDR3 nucleotides are TGTGCCAGCAGTTGGCGACAGGGGCGTCCCTACGAGCAGTACTTC. Amino acids: CASSWRQGRPYEQYF.

CDR3 amino acids: CSVVGTFPGETQYF. CDR3 bases: TGCAGCGTTGTTGGGACGTTCCCAGGGGAGACCCAGTACTTC. V is TRBV29-1 and J is TRBJ2-5; D tentatively fits TRBD1 or TRBD2 (5 bases each). Trimming removed 4 bases from V and 5 bases from J, with 17 bases in between. Germline CDR1 and CDR2: SQVTM and ANQGSEA. CDR3 length equals 14 residues. The entire variable domain, with the rest obtained from reference TRBV29-1 and TRBJ2-5, is as follows: SAVISQKPSRDICQRGTSLTIQCQVDSQVTMMFWYRQQPGQSLTLIATANQGSEATYESGFVIDKFPISRPNLTFSTLTVSNMSPEDSSIYLCSVVGTFPGETQYFGPGTRLLVL.

Details on this clone: This same CDR3 is encoded by further DNA sequences in the sample. The chain uses TRBV10-3 and TRBJ1-5; D ambiguous. V was trimmed by 8 bases and J by 4 bases, leaving 15 bases between them. The CDR3 length is 14 residues. The germline V gene encodes CDR1 ENHRY and CDR2 SYGVKD. The CDR3 sequence: CAIGRTGGNQPQHF. The CDR3 DNA sequence: TGTGCCATCGGAAGGACGGGAGGGAATCAGCCCCAGCATTTT.

For the CDR3, the DNA is TGTGCCAGCAGCCGGTATACTAGCGGGAGGGCCGTTGAGCAGTTCTTC. Translating gives CASSRYTSGRAVEQFF. This chain links TRBV4-2 with TRBJ2-1; 13 bases are shared with TRBD2. CDR1 is LGHNA, CDR2 YNFKEQ, per germline. CDR3 length equals 16 residues. J was trimmed by 9 bases and V by 4 bases; bases with no gene match: 9.

The chain has TRBV9 and TRBJ1-1; 9 bases line up with TRBD1. With V trimmed by 8 bases and J by 4 bases, 9 bases remained unmatched. The CDR3 runs 14 residues. Germline CDR1 reads SGDLS; CDR2 reads YYNGEE. This CDR3 reads CASSSQDRGTEAFF. The CDR3 DNA reads TGTGCCAGTTCCTCTCAGGACAGGGGCACTGAAGCTTTCTTT.

This chain connects TRBV6-1 to TRBJ2-6; no reliable D call. This CDR3 spans 15 amino acids. From germline, CDR1 is MNHNS and CDR2 SASEGT. Trimming cost V 7 bases and J 0 bases, with 10 bases left between them. As DNA, the CDR3 is TGTGCCAGCAACCCCCCGGGCTCTGGGGCCAACGTCCTGACTTTC. Amino acids: CASNPPGSGANVLTF.

The chain is built from TRBV7-9 and TRBJ2-1; TRBD2 matches at 14 bases. Germline lookup yields CDR1 SEHNR and CDR2 FQNEAQ (reference sequence). Trimming at V came to 5 bases and at J to 5 bases, leaving 8 bases not matched to a gene. The CDR3 runs 17 residues. CDR3 bases: TGTGCCAGCAGCGGCCTCGGGACTAGCGGGAGAAACAATGAGCAGTTCTTC. Amino acids: CASSGLGTSGRNNEQFF.